This TCR beta chain was obtained from a study of shared clonotypes between healthy human individuals. Overall study context: The study used three CD4 naive, three CD4 memory, two CD8 naive and one CD8 memory plate per donor.

The V and J ends lost 6 bases and 2 bases respectively, with 17 bases between them. Germline CDR1 and CDR2: SNHLY and FYNNEI. This CDR3 is 15 amino acids long. Sequencing used immunoSEQ multiplex PCR; TCRdb keeps in-frame clones, though not all of them. The sample lists millions of clones; roughly 93% were seen once. Study-wide points: The authors expected sequencing depth to affect clonotype sharing among donors. Among non-shared clonotypes, generation probabilities were lower than among those shared by all four donors.

Points on this clone: Its antigen is unidentified.

Adults of Caucasian background living in Nashville, Tennessee made up all donors. The J gene is TRBJ2-7, the V gene TRBV2; D possibly corresponds to TRBD2 (5 bases). The specimen sequenced was naive CD4+ T cells from PBMCs. Noted subset: CD45RA+ positively selected. The clonotype comes from a man between 18 and 35 years old in good health. Some clones in this sample may be carry-over from other donors' samples. Written as DNA, the CDR3 is TGTGCCAGCAGCAGGACCCGGACTGGCCCCTACGAGCAGTACTTC. The encoded protein is CASSRTRTGPYEQYF.